The clone carrying this T cell receptor (beta chain) was counted a few times. The sample is drawn from a study of blood T cell repertoires in COVID-19. The protocol was immunoSEQ multiplex PCR, while the TCRdb copy is restricted to in-frame clones and leaves out a portion. The sample yields around 190,000 clones, approximately 84% seen once. Each recovered donor of Cohort 3 presented with two negative PCRs, clearance, or symptom resolution. Germline values: CDR1 MNHEY, CDR2 SMNVEV (reference sequence). The CDR3 loop spans 14 amino acids. Trimming cost V 5 bases and J 9 bases; bases outside gene matches: 7.

V is TRBV27 and J is TRBJ1-6; TRBD1 agrees at 7 bases. Specimen: PBMCs or T cells enriched from blood (not recorded which). This clonotype was sampled from a woman aged 30 to 39 who had recovered from COVID-19. The chain's CDR3 is CASSQGQALSPLHF. The CDR3 DNA is TGTGCCAGCAGTCAAGGACAGGCCCTTTCACCCCTCCACTTT.